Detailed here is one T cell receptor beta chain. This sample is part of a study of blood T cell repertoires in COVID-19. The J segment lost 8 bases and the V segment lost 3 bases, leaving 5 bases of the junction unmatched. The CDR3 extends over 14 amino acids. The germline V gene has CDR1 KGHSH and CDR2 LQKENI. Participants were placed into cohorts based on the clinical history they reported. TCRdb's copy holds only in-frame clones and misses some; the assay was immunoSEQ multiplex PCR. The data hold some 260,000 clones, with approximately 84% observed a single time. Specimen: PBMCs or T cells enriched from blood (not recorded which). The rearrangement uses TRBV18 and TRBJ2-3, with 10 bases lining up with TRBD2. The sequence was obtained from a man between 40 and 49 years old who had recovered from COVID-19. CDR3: CASSPLERGGTQYF. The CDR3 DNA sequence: TGTGCCAGCTCACCTCTCGAGCGGGGGGGTACGCAGTATTTT.